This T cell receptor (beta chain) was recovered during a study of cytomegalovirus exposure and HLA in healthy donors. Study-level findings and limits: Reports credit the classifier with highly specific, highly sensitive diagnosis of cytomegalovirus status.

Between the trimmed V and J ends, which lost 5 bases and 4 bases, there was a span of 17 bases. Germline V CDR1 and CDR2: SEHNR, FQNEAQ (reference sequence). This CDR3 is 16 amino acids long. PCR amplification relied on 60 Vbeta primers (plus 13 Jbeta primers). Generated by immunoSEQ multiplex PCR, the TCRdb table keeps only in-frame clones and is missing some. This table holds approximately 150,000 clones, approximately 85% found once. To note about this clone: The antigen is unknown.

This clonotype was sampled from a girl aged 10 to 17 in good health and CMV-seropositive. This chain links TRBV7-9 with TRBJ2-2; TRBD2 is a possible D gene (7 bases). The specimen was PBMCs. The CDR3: CASSGGAGLGTGELFF. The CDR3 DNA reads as TGTGCCAGCAGCGGGGGGGCCGGGCTCGGCACCGGGGAGCTGTTTTTT.